A single sample is the source of the 28 T cell receptor beta chains below, sequenced in a study of blood T cell repertoires in COVID-19. Here immunoSEQ multiplex PCR was the method, and the copy in TCRdb shows in-frame clones only, minus some. The sample carries a few hundred thousand clones, 70% to 90% recorded once. Sequencing was performed on peripheral blood. These receptors all come from a human donor in a cohort sampled during active COVID-19.

V gene TRBV4-2 combines with J gene TRBJ1-2, with D tentatively TRBD1 (5 bases). The germline gives CDR1 LGHNA, CDR2 YNFKEQ. This CDR3 comprises 13 residues. With 0 bases removed from V and 3 bases from J, the gap between germline ends came to 5 bases. In DNA form, the CDR3 reads TGTGCCAGCAGCCAAGACAGGGACTATGGCTACACCTTC. Amino acids: CASSQDRDYGYTF.

V usage is TRBV7-8 and J usage is TRBJ2-2, with 9 bases aligning to TRBD2. Germline CDR1 SGHVS, CDR2 FQNEAQ. The V and J ends lost 5 bases and 4 bases, in that order; junction bases with no gene match: 11. The CDR3 loop spans 17 amino acids. The CDR3 protein is CASSKDPGTSSTGELFF. CDR3 bases: TGTGCCAGCAGCAAAGACCCCGGGACTAGCAGCACCGGGGAGCTGTTTTTT. The full variable domain, with the rest looked up from reference TRBV7-8 and TRBJ2-2, is GAGVSQSPRYKVAKRGQDVALRCDPISGHVSLFWYQQALGQGPEFLTYFQNEAQLDKSGLPSDRFFAERPEGSVSTLKIQRTQQEDSAVYLCASSKDPGTSSTGELFFGEGSRLTVL.

This sequence joins TRBV28 and TRBJ1-6; D may be TRBD1 (5 bases). The CDR3 has 16 amino acids. Trimming removed 2 bases from V and 10 bases from J, with 18 bases in between. In germline, CDR1 is MDHEN, CDR2 SYDVKM. DNA for the CDR3: TGTGCCAGCAGTTTAGCCCGGGGGAGGGGAGACTCACCCCTCCACTTT. Amino acid sequence: CASSLARGRGDSPLHF.

The CDR3 sequence is CASSYLRTGVGYTF. CDR3 sequence (DNA): TGTGCCAGCAGCTACCTCAGGACAGGGGTTGGCTACACCTTC. This rearrangement joins TRBV7-8 to TRBJ1-2; 9 nucleotides agree with TRBD1. V lost 4 bases, J lost 7 bases, and 7 bases stayed unmatched. Germline-derived CDR1 and CDR2 are SGHVS and FQNEAQ. This CDR3 comprises 14 residues.

V is TRBV7-3 and J is TRBJ2-5; TRBD2 matches at 14 bases. Germline assignment: CDR1 SGHTA and CDR2 FQGTGA. The CDR3 has 16 amino acids. J lost 5 bases, V lost 5 bases, and 7 bases had no gene match. The CDR3 spells CASSPTSGGGRETQYF. Here the CDR3 DNA reads TGTGCCAGCAGCCCGACTAGCGGGGGGGGTCGTGAGACCCAGTACTTC.

The chain uses TRBV5-4 and TRBJ2-7; D might be TRBD1 (5 bases). The V end was cut by 4 bases, the J end by 5 bases, with 16 bases between. This CDR3 has 14 residues. Germline CDR1 and CDR2: SGHNT and YYREEE (reference sequence). In DNA, the CDR3 is TGTGCCAGCAGCGCGCTAGGGGCTAAGAACGAGCAGTACTTC. Its protein product is CASSALGAKNEQYF. Together with reference TRBV5-4 and TRBJ2-7, the CDR3 gives the full variable domain: ETGVTQSPTHLIKTRGQQVTLRCSSQSGHNTVSWYQQALGQGPQFIFQYYREEENGRGNFPPRFSGLQFPNYSSELNVNALELDDSALYLCASSALGAKNEQYFGPGTRLTVT.

The chain links TRBV10-3 to TRBJ1-4; 8 bases line up with TRBD1. Losses at the gene ends were 4 bases for V and 7 bases for J; bases not matched to a gene: 2. The CDR3 has 13 residues. Germline CDR1 reads ENHRY; CDR2 reads SYGVKD. The CDR3 region has the DNA TGTGCCATCAGTGGCGGACAGGGTGAAAAACTGTTTTTT. Translation gives CAISGGQGEKLFF.

The genes are TRBV2 and TRBJ2-7; TRBD2 agrees at 7 bases. The CDR3 has 16 residues. With 4 bases clipped from V and 0 bases from J, the junction kept 9 bases outside the gene matches. Germline-derived CDR1 and CDR2 are SNHLY and FYNNEI. The chain's CDR3 is CASSVEPGGLSYEQYF. Here the CDR3 DNA reads TGTGCCAGCAGTGTTGAGCCGGGAGGACTCTCCTACGAGCAGTACTTC.

The chain uses TRBV21-1 and TRBJ2-7; the DNA was not used to check the table's D call, TRBD2. TRBV21-1 is a known pseudogene. This CDR3 comprises 16 residues. The CDR3 here is CASSKYQTSGYYEQYF. CDR3 coding DNA: TGTGCCAGCAGCAAATATCAGACTAGCGGGTACTACGAGCAGTACTTC.

The gene calls are TRBV7-2 and TRBJ2-3, with D possibly being TRBD2 (5 bases). This CDR3 spans 14 amino acids. Germline V gene data show CDR1 as SGHTA and CDR2 as FQGNSA. V lost 7 bases and J lost 6, with 17 bases in between. CDR3 sequence (DNA): TGTGCCAGCACTCTAGGCGAGGGTTGGGATACGCAGTATTTT. Residues: CASTLGEGWDTQYF.

The CDR3 DNA reads as TGTGCCAGCAGTCCCCCTTTTGTGCTCGGGGGCACTGAAGCTTTCTTT. Encoded protein: CASSPPFVLGGTEAFF. The rearrangement uses TRBV28 and TRBJ1-1; perhaps TRBD1 as D (5 bases). The CDR3 has 16 residues. V was pared by 5 bases and J by 4 bases, with 20 bases between. CDR1 and CDR2 (germline): MDHEN, SYDVKM.

The V call is TRBV28, the J call TRBJ2-7; possibly TRBD1 for D (6 bases). Germline V gives CDR1 MDHEN, CDR2 SYDVKM. Trimming pared 1 base from V and 2 bases from J, leaving 12 bases between. The CDR3 totals 15 residues. CDR3 sequence (DNA): TGTGCCAGCAGTTTATACGAACAGGGCACCTACGAGCAGTACTTC. Translating it yields CASSLYEQGTYEQYF. Full variable domain (rest looked up from reference TRBV28 and TRBJ2-7): DVKVTQSSRYLVKRTGEKVFLECVQDMDHENMFWYRQDPGLGLRLIYFSYDVKMKEKGDIPEGYSVSREKKERFSLILESASTNQTSMYLCASSLYEQGTYEQYFGPGTRLTVT.

The rearrangement joins TRBV6-5 to TRBJ2-7, with TRBD2 matching over 12 bases. This CDR3 contains 14 residues. With V trimmed by 5 bases and J by 4 bases, 3 bases remained unmatched. Germline V gene data show CDR1 as MNHEY and CDR2 as SVGAGI. Written as DNA, the CDR3 is TGTGCCAGCAGTCACGGGACTAGCGGGTACGAGCAGTACTTC. Translation: CASSHGTSGYEQYF.

This sequence joins TRBV25-1 and TRBJ2-7, with D tentatively TRBD2 (6 bases). V was pared by 4 bases and J by 0 bases, with 7 bases between. Looked up from germline, CDR1 is MGHDK and CDR2 is SYGVNS. The CDR3 length is 13 residues. CDR3 DNA: TGTGCCAGCAGTGGACTAGACTCCTACGAGCAGTACTTC. It specifies CASSGLDSYEQYF.

The chain carries TRBV5-1 and TRBJ2-7, with 8 bases matching TRBD2. The CDR3 loop spans 14 amino acids. J was trimmed by 6 bases and V by 3 bases; bases with no gene match: 8. Germline CDR1 is SGHRS and CDR2 is YFSETQ. CDR3 coding DNA: TGCGCCAGCAGCTGGACCGGGACTAGGGGCGAGCAGTACTTC. Its translation is CASSWTGTRGEQYF.

The count of this clone is one. This sequence joins TRBV7-2 and TRBJ1-5, with 7 bases fitting TRBD1. Germline values: CDR1 SGHTA, CDR2 FQGNSA. Germline trimming cut 3 bases from V and 7 bases from J; bases unmatched to any gene: 9. There are 15 residues in the CDR3. CDR3 sequence (DNA): TGTGCCAGCAGCTTCCAGGGGGACCGGAACCAGCCCCAGCATTTT. Amino acids: CASSFQGDRNQPQHF.

This clone was counted only a few times. The chain has TRBV30 and TRBJ1-1; a possible D gene is TRBD1 (5 bases). Germline loops: CDR1 GTSNPN, CDR2 SVGIG (reference sequence). V lost 3 bases, J lost 10 bases, and 24 bases lay in between. This CDR3 comprises 15 residues. CDR3 in amino acids: CAWSVGAGLSGRAFF. CDR3 bases: TGTGCCTGGAGCGTAGGGGCCGGGCTCTCCGGGCGAGCTTTCTTT.

In this sample, this clone turned up a few times. The V call is TRBV5-8, the J call TRBJ1-4; TRBD1 aligns across 7 bases. Per germline, CDR1 SGHTS and CDR2 YDEGEE. CDR3 length equals 14 residues. Trimming took 4 bases from V and 7 from J; bases not matched to a gene: 7. Here the CDR3 reads CASSTGTVGEKLFF. The CDR3 region has the DNA TGTGCCAGCAGCACCGGGACAGTAGGTGAAAAACTGTTTTTT.

This clone has just a few counts. V gene TRBV29-1 combines with J gene TRBJ2-2, with 7 bases fitting TRBD1. Germline V gene sequence: CDR1 SQVTM, CDR2 ANQGSEA. This CDR3 comprises 14 residues. V dropped 7 bases and J dropped 6; count of bases not matched to a gene: 11. The CDR3 sequence is CSASRDSGAGELFF. The CDR3 coding sequence is TGCAGCGCTTCCAGGGACAGTGGGGCCGGGGAGCTGTTTTTT.

This rearrangement joins TRBV5-1 to TRBJ2-7; no reliable D call. The CDR3 sequence is 14 residues long. Per germline, CDR1 SGHRS and CDR2 YFSETQ. Between the trimmed V and J ends, which lost 1 base and 3 bases, there was a span of 11 bases. The CDR3 DNA reads TGCGCCAGCAGCTTGTTGGGCAGAAACTACGAGCAGTACTTC. Its translation is CASSLLGRNYEQYF.

The chain recombines TRBV7-9 with TRBJ2-2; 11 bases fit TRBD2. Germline trimming cut 3 bases from V and 2 bases from J; bases unmatched to any gene: 2. The V gene's germline CDR1 is SEHNR and CDR2 FQNEAQ (reference sequence). The CDR3 runs 16 residues. CDR3 sequence (DNA): TGTGCCAGCAGCTTGGGGACTAGCGGTAACACCGGGGAGCTGTTTTTT. Translated: CASSLGTSGNTGELFF.

This chain joins TRBV3-1 (or the pseudogene TRBV3-2) and TRBJ1-4; D unclear. V lost 1 base and J 8 bases, leaving 11 bases between the germline ends. There are 14 residues in the CDR3. Germline V CDR1 and CDR2: LGHDT, YNNKEL (reference sequence). As DNA, the CDR3 is TGTGCCAGCAGCCAAGTATCATCGGGGGAAAAACTGTTTTTT. Residues: CASSQVSSGEKLFF.

The genes are TRBV2 and TRBJ2-2; the D is unclear. Trimming removed 0 bases at V and 9 bases at J, with 8 bases between. There are 13 residues in the CDR3. Germline CDR1 SNHLY, CDR2 FYNNEI. CDR3 residues: CASSEARDRELFF. CDR3 sequence (DNA): TGTGCCAGCAGTGAAGCGCGAGATAGGGAGCTGTTTTTT.

The V call is TRBV27, the J call TRBJ2-5; 8 nucleotides line up with TRBD1. The V gene end was trimmed by 2 bases and the J gene end by 3 bases; junction bases not matched to a gene: 5. CDR1 and CDR2 from the germline V gene are MNHEY and SMNVEV (reference sequence). This CDR3 is built from 15 residues. In DNA form, the CDR3 reads TGTGCCAGCAGTTTAAGGACAGGGTTGGAAGAGACCCAGTACTTC. Translating gives CASSLRTGLEETQYF.

The chain recombines TRBV7-6 with TRBJ2-1; 16 nucleotides match TRBD2. Trimming cost V 1 base and J 9 bases; bases outside gene matches: 6. Germline CDR1 SGHVS, CDR2 FNYEAQ. The CDR3 is 17 amino acids. Here the CDR3 DNA reads TGTGCCAGCAGCTTAGTAGGGACTAGCGGGGGGGCCAGTGAGCAGTTCTTC. Its translation: CASSLVGTSGGASEQFF.

This clone was observed once. The chain combines TRBV18 with TRBJ1-2; TRBD1 aligns across 12 bases. V shed 3 bases and J 8 bases; nucleotides not matched to a gene: 13. The CDR3 is 17 residues long. Germline V CDR1 and CDR2: KGHSH, LQKENI. The DNA of the CDR3 is TGTGCCAGCTCACCGACCACGGGACAGGGGGCGCCGGGCGGCTACACCTTC. Encoded protein: CASSPTTGQGAPGGYTF.

This chain uses TRBV29-1 with TRBJ1-2; 7 bases match TRBD1. V lost 2 bases to trimming and J lost 4 bases; unmatched junction nucleotides: 4. Germline assignment: CDR1 SQVTM and CDR2 ANQGSEA. This CDR3 has 13 residues. CDR3 bases: TGCAGCGTTGAAAAACAGGGGAGCTATGGCTACACCTTC. It yields the protein CSVEKQGSYGYTF. Looking up the rest from reference TRBV29-1 and TRBJ1-2 gives the full variable domain: SAVISQKPSRDICQRGTSLTIQCQVDSQVTMMFWYRQQPGQSLTLIATANQGSEATYESGFVIDKFPISRPNLTFSTLTVSNMSPEDSSIYLCSVEKQGSYGYTFGSGTRLTVV.

V and J are TRBV6-1 and TRBJ2-7, with unresolved D. Trimming removed 2 bases at V and 7 bases at J, with 6 bases between. This CDR3 is built from 11 residues. Germline V gene data show CDR1 as MNHNS and CDR2 as SASEGT. CDR3 bases: TGTGCCAGCAGTGAACCCGGGGAGCAGTACTTC. Residues: CASSEPGEQYF.